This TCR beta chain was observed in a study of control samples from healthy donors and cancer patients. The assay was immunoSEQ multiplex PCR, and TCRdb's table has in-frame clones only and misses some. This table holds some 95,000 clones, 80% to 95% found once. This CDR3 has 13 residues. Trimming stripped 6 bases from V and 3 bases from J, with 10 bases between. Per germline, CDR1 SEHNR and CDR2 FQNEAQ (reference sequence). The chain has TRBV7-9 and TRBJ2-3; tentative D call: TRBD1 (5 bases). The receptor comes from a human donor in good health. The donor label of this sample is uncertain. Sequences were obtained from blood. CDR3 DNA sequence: TGTGCCAGCAGGGGGCAGGGAACAGATACGCAGTATTTT. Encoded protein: CASRGQGTDTQYF. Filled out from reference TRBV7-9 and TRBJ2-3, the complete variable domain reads DTGVSQNPRHKITKRGQNVTFRCDPISEHNRLYWYRQTLGQGPEFLTYFQNEAQLEKSRLLSDRFSAERPKGSFSTLEIQRTEQGDSAMYLCASRGQGTDTQYFGPGTRLTVL.